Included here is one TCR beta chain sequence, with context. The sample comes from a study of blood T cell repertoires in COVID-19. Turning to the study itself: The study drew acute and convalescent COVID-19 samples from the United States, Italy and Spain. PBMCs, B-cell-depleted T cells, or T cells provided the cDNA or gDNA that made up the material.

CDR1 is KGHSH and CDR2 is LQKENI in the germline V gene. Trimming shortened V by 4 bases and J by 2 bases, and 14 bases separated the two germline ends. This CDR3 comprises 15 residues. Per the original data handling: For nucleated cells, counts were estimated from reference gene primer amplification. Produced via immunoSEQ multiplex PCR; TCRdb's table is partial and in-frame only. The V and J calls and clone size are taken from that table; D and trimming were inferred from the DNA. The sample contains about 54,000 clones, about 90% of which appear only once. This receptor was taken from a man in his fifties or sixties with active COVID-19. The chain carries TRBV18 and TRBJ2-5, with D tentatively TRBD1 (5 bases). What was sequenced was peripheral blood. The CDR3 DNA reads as TGTGCCAGCTCACTCGGCCAGACAGTACAAGAGACCCAGTACTTC. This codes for CASSLGQTVQETQYF.